This T cell receptor beta chain emerged from a study of blood T cell repertoires in COVID-19. Turning to the study itself: Samples of COVID-19 (acute and convalescent) were obtained from the United States, Italy and Spain. The cDNA or gDNA used as material had been derived from T cells, B-cell-depleted T cells, or PBMCs.

Clones were sequenced by immunoSEQ multiplex PCR, and TCRdb holds only the in-frame ones, with some missing. The sample contains around 99,000 clones, around 92% of which appear only once. This clone was seen a handful of times. This CDR3 is 15 amino acids long. Losses at the gene ends were 0 bases for V and 4 bases for J; bases not matched to a gene: 5. Germline V CDR1 and CDR2: MNHEY, SVGAGI. What was sequenced was peripheral blood. V usage is TRBV6-5 and J usage is TRBJ2-5; 7 bases fit TRBD1. The sequence was obtained from a man between 40 and 49 years old with active or convalescent COVID-19. As DNA, the CDR3 is TGTGCCAGCAGTTACTCCCACAGGGGTGGAGAGACCCAGTACTTC. It specifies CASSYSHRGGETQYF.